A single sample gave rise to the 30 T cell receptor beta chains below, sequenced in a study of response to subunit inactivated influenza vaccine. A single record per CDR3 protein comes from TCRdb applying MiXCR to the RT-PCR reads. The profile shows more than 400,000 distinct CDR3 sequences, approximately 11% of them singletons. The sequenced sample was PBMCs from blood, obtained 40 to 50 days after vaccination. These receptors were taken from a man aged 45 to 65 who received an inactivated influenza vaccine.

The sample holds many counts of this clonotype. CDR3 nucleotides: TGCGCCAGCAGCTTGCTCGGGACAGGGGACAATGAGCAGTTCTTC. Translation: CASSLLGTGDNEQFF. The V and J genes are TRBV5-1 and TRBJ2-1; 10 bases are shared with TRBD1. Losses at the gene ends were 1 base for V and 5 bases for J; bases not matched to a gene: 3. The CDR3 has 15 residues. CDR1 and CDR2 (germline): SGHRS, YFSETQ. Looking up the rest from reference TRBV5-1 and TRBJ2-1 gives the full variable domain: KAGVTQTPRYLIKTRGQQVTLSCSPISGHRSVSWYQQTPGQGLQFLFEYFSETQRNKGNFPGRFSGRQFSNSRSEMNVSTLELGDSALYLCASSLLGTGDNEQFFGPGTRLTVL.

This clonotype was found many times. The J gene is TRBJ1-5, the V gene TRBV7-9; D is ambiguous. The CDR3 contains 15 residues. Trimming removed 1 base from V and 0 bases from J, with 7 bases in between. From germline, CDR1 is SEHNR and CDR2 FQNEAQ (reference sequence). The CDR3 is CASSLGASSNQPQHF. DNA of the CDR3: TGTGCCAGCAGCTTAGGTGCCAGTAGCAATCAGCCCCAGCATTTT. The entire variable domain, with the rest obtained from reference TRBV7-9 and TRBJ1-5, is as follows: DTGVSQNPRHKITKRGQNVTFRCDPISEHNRLYWYRQTLGQGPEFLTYFQNEAQLEKSRLLSDRFSAERPKGSFSTLEIQRTEQGDSAMYLCASSLGASSNQPQHFGDGTRLSIL.

This clonotype has only a few counts. The rearrangement joins TRBV12-3 or TRBV12-4 to TRBJ2-7, with TRBD1 matching over 9 bases. Losses at the gene ends were 6 bases for V and 4 bases for J; bases not matched to a gene: 10. This CDR3 is 15 amino acids long. The CDR3: CASRSDRGGKYEQYF. The CDR3 nucleotides read TGTGCCAGCAGGTCCGACAGGGGGGGAAAGTACGAGCAGTACTTC.

This clonotype was counted ten times or more. The gene calls are TRBV20-1 and TRBJ1-6; D is uncertain. Germline CDR1 reads DFQATT; CDR2 reads SNEGSKA (reference sequence). V lost 0 bases and J lost 6, with 6 bases in between. The CDR3 has 13 amino acids. CDR3 sequence reads: CSARDLGNSPLHF. The CDR3 DNA reads as TGCAGTGCTAGAGATTTGGGTAATTCACCCCTCCACTTT.

This clonotype occurred a few times. V is TRBV6-1 and J is TRBJ2-2, with D maybe TRBD1 (6 bases). The CDR3 covers 17 residues. Germline lookup yields CDR1 MNHNS and CDR2 SASEGT. V shed 7 bases and J shed 1 base, with 19 bases lying between them. The CDR3 protein is CASKGFGTQRNTGELFF. The CDR3, as DNA: TGTGCCAGCAAGGGGTTTGGGACACAAAGGAACACCGGGGAGCTGTTTTTT.

This clonotype was recorded at least ten times. V usage is TRBV29-1 and J usage is TRBJ2-7; D not certain. V shed 4 bases and J shed 0 bases, with 13 bases lying between them. This CDR3 region has 14 residues. Germline CDR1 SQVTM, CDR2 ANQGSEA. The CDR3 loop is CSVAGQDHSYEQYF. In DNA form, the CDR3 reads TGCAGCGTTGCCGGGCAGGATCACTCCTACGAGCAGTACTTC.

Here the CDR3 DNA reads TGTGCCAGCAGCGGAGATTCCCGCCAGCTGAATGAGCAGTTCTTC. Residues: CASSGDSRQLNEQFF. The rearrangement uses TRBV14 and TRBJ2-1; D uncertain. The CDR3 length is 15 residues. The germline gives CDR1 SGHDN, CDR2 FVKESK. V was clipped by 5 bases and J by 7 bases, with 18 bases between them.

This clonotype has ten or more counts. The rearrangement uses TRBV9 and TRBJ2-7; D uncertain. Germline loops: CDR1 SGDLS, CDR2 YYNGEE. The ends were cut back, 2 bases at V and 1 base at J, with 10 bases in the middle. CDR3 length equals 14 residues. CDR3 region: CASSVDQGSYEQYF. The DNA for the CDR3 is TGTGCCAGCAGCGTGGATCAAGGGTCCTACGAGCAGTACTTC.

In its sample, this clonotype was seen many times. The rearrangement links TRBV29-1 to TRBJ2-3; D unclear. The CDR3 extends over 14 amino acids. Trimming removed 5 bases at V and 7 bases at J, with 19 bases between. Germline V gene data show CDR1 as SQVTM and CDR2 as ANQGSEA. Written as DNA, the CDR3 is TGCAGCGTTTCCGGGCACCAACGTCGTAATACGCAGTATTTT. Protein sequence: CSVSGHQRRNTQYF.

This clonotype has at least ten counts. This chain uses TRBV7-2 with TRBJ2-1; 8 bases match TRBD2. Germline CDR1 reads SGHTA; CDR2 reads FQGNSA. The V gene end was trimmed by 3 bases and the J gene end by 4 bases; junction bases not matched to a gene: 8. This CDR3 is built from 16 residues. This CDR3 reads CASSLYPSGRYNEQFF. DNA for the CDR3: TGTGCCAGCAGCTTGTATCCTAGCGGGCGTTACAATGAGCAGTTCTTC.

V usage is TRBV12-3 or TRBV12-4 and J usage is TRBJ1-5; weak D call: TRBD1 (6 bases). V lost 5 bases to trimming and J lost 7 bases, with 15 bases between them. This CDR3 is 14 amino acids long. The CDR3 region has the DNA TGTGCCAGCAGTCCCCAGGGGCCGGGGCAGCCCCAGCATTTT. Translating gives CASSPQGPGQPQHF.

This clonotype showed up just a few times. The chain combines TRBV20-1 with TRBJ1-5; D remains ambiguous. In germline, CDR1 is DFQATT, CDR2 SNEGSKA (reference sequence). Between the trimmed V and J ends, which lost 5 bases and 7 bases, there was a span of 15 bases. The CDR3 is 13 residues long. In DNA form, the CDR3 reads TGCAGTGCTCGTGACACGGGCGAACAGCCCCAGCATTTT. It specifies CSARDTGEQPQHF.

V usage is TRBV27 and J usage is TRBJ2-7; a possible D gene is TRBD2 (6 bases). Trimming took 5 bases from V and 2 from J, leaving 19 bases between them. This CDR3 contains 16 residues. Germline V gene lookup returns CDR1 MNHEY and CDR2 SMNVEV (reference sequence). CDR3 DNA: TGTGCCAGCAGTCCAAGCGCCGGGACTCGAACCTACGAGCAGTACTTC. Its protein product is CASSPSAGTRTYEQYF.

A few counts support this clonotype. This rearrangement joins TRBV7-2 to TRBJ2-6; D is unresolved. CDR1 SGHTA and CDR2 FQGNSA come from the germline V gene. Trimming removed 2 bases at V and 4 bases at J, with 6 bases between. CDR3 size: 14 residues. Here the CDR3 DNA reads TGTGCCAGCAGCTTATCTCTGGGGGCCAACGTCCTGACTTTC. It yields the protein CASSLSLGANVLTF.

Only a few counts were recorded for this clonotype. This rearrangement joins TRBV15 to TRBJ1-2; D is undetermined. Between the trimmed V and J ends, which lost 1 base and 1 base, there was a span of 7 bases. CDR3 length equals 14 residues. Germline V lookup: CDR1 LNHNV, CDR2 YYDKDF (reference sequence). CDR3 region: CATSRGGFNYGYTF. The CDR3 nucleotides read TGTGCCACCAGCAGAGGCGGCTTTAACTATGGCTACACCTTC.

This clonotype was counted a few times. This chain links TRBV28 with TRBJ2-1, with 9 bases matching TRBD1. Germline V lookup: CDR1 MDHEN, CDR2 SYDVKM. The CDR3 is 15 residues long. J was trimmed by 6 bases and V by 5 bases; bases with no gene match: 8. CDR3 residues: CASSNPGQGGNEQFF. The CDR3 coding sequence is TGTGCCAGCAGTAATCCGGGACAGGGCGGCAATGAGCAGTTCTTC. The full variable domain, in which reference TRBV28 and TRBJ2-1 provide the parts outside the CDR3, is DVKVTQSSRYLVKRTGEKVFLECVQDMDHENMFWYRQDPGLGLRLIYFSYDVKMKEKGDIPEGYSVSREKKERFSLILESASTNQTSMYLCASSNPGQGGNEQFFGPGTRLTVL.

The V and J genes are TRBV6-1 and TRBJ1-1; 8 bases are a match to TRBD1. The germline V gene has CDR1 MNHNS and CDR2 SASEGT. This CDR3 is built from 15 residues. Trimming removed 4 bases from V and 0 bases from J; junction bases left unmatched: 4. CDR3 coding DNA: TGTGCCAGCAGTGGTGGGGACAGGCTGAACACTGAAGCTTTCTTT. It codes for CASSGGDRLNTEAFF.

There are many counts of this clonotype. The V call is TRBV20-1, the J call TRBJ1-2, with 9 bases that match TRBD1. The V and J ends lost 3 bases and 4 bases, in that order; junction bases with no gene match: 12. Germline CDR1 is DFQATT and CDR2 is SNEGSKA (reference sequence). This CDR3 contains 16 residues. The CDR3 DNA is TGCAGTGCTAGCCGCTCGGGACAGGGCGCTTTCTATGGCTACACCTTC. It codes for CSASRSGQGAFYGYTF.

V is TRBV5-6 and J is TRBJ1-2, with 7 positions matching TRBD1. Germline V gene sequence: CDR1 SGHDT, CDR2 YYEEEE. With V trimmed by 0 bases and J by 5 bases, 10 bases remained unmatched. This CDR3 spans 16 amino acids. The CDR3 here is CASSLVVTGTGYGYTF. CDR3 DNA sequence: TGTGCCAGCAGCTTGGTTGTGACAGGGACTGGGTATGGCTACACCTTC. Looking up the rest from reference TRBV5-6 and TRBJ1-2 gives the full variable domain: DAGVTQSPTHLIKTRGQQVTLRCSPKSGHDTVSWYQQALGQGPQFIFQYYEEEERQRGNFPDRFSGHQFPNYSSELNVNALLLGDSALYLCASSLVVTGTGYGYTFGSGTRLTVV.

The chain recombines TRBV20-1 with TRBJ2-2, with 11 positions matching TRBD2. CDR1 and CDR2 (germline): DFQATT, SNEGSKA (reference sequence). The trim removed 3 bases at V and 5 bases at J, leaving 5 bases unmatched. CDR3 length equals 15 residues. CDR3 protein: CSARSSGGKTGELFF. For the CDR3, the DNA is TGCAGTGCTAGGTCTAGCGGGGGGAAAACCGGGGAGCTGTTTTTT.

As regards this clonotype: Being one base from a much bigger clone, this may be a read error. The DNA for the CDR3 is TGCAGTGCTAGAGAACCGGGACGGATGAACACTGAAGTTTTCTTT. Protein: CSAREPGRMNTEVFF. The J gene is TRBJ1-1, the V gene TRBV20-1; a possible D gene is TRBD1 (5 bases). The CDR3 runs 15 residues. Germline V gene lookup returns CDR1 DFQATT and CDR2 SNEGSKA (reference sequence).

V and J are TRBV29-1 and TRBJ2-1, with 9 bases matching TRBD2. After removal of 5 bases from V and 2 bases from J, the junction contained 25 bases not matched to a gene. The germline V gene has CDR1 SQVTM and CDR2 ANQGSEA. The CDR3 loop spans 21 amino acids. DNA of the CDR3: TGCAGCGTTAATCTCCTGGGCGGGCTAGCGGGAAAGCGGTACCCCTACAATGAGCAGTTCTTC. The encoded protein is CSVNLLGGLAGKRYPYNEQFF.

This clonotype appeared many times. This CDR3 is CASSQSAGASGRRTDTQYF. CDR3 nucleotide sequence: TGCGCCAGCAGCCAATCGGCTGGAGCTAGCGGGAGGCGCACAGATACGCAGTATTTT. The V gene is TRBV4-3, the J gene TRBJ2-3; TRBD2 matches at 11 bases. The trim removed 2 bases at V and 1 base at J, leaving 11 bases unmatched. There are 19 residues in the CDR3. Germline CDR1 LGHNA, CDR2 YSLEER.

This clonotype was counted at least ten times. The CDR3 loop reads CASSSHRTGELFF. The CDR3 DNA sequence: TGTGCCAGCAGCTCCCACAGGACCGGGGAGCTGTTTTTT. The genes are TRBV7-6 and TRBJ2-2; D may be TRBD1 (5 bases). The V gene lost 4 bases and the J gene lost 5 bases, with 8 bases spanning the gap. The V gene's germline CDR1 is SGHVS and CDR2 FNYEAQ. The CDR3 runs 13 residues.

This chain joins TRBV5-1 and TRBJ2-1, with a weak D call TRBD2 (6 bases). The V gene lost 0 bases and the J gene lost 9 bases, with 16 bases spanning the gap. CDR3 length: 15 residues. CDR1 is SGHRS and CDR2 is YFSETQ in the germline V gene. The CDR3 loop is CASSLVPGVAGEQFF. CDR3 sequence (DNA): TGCGCCAGCAGCTTGGTTCCGGGAGTGGCAGGTGAGCAGTTCTTC.

This clonotype has a count of ten or more. The genes are TRBV7-2 and TRBJ2-7, with 12 bases fitting TRBD2. J gave up 2 bases and V 5 bases, and 7 bases lay outside the gene matches. The CDR3 consists of 16 residues. Germline CDR1 and CDR2: SGHTA and FQGNSA. CDR3 loop: CASSQASGRATYEQYF. CDR3 coding DNA: TGTGCCAGCAGCCAAGCTAGCGGGAGGGCCACCTACGAGCAGTACTTC.

This clonotype was seen a handful of times. The chain uses TRBV7-9 and TRBJ2-3, with 12 bases identical to TRBD2. CDR1 and CDR2 from the germline V gene are SEHNR and FQNEAQ (reference sequence). The CDR3 is made up of 14 amino acids. V lost 8 bases to trimming and J lost 6 bases; unmatched junction nucleotides: 6. The CDR3 nucleotides read TGTGCCAGCCGCCGGACTAGCGGGGTTGATACGCAGTATTTT. It codes for CASRRTSGVDTQYF.

The chain employs TRBV6-5 and TRBJ2-7; tentatively, D is TRBD2 (6 bases). Germline CDR1 is MNHEY and CDR2 is SVGAGI. V was trimmed by 0 bases and J by 6 bases, leaving 9 bases between them. The CDR3 length is 13 residues. CDR3 amino acids: CASSYSEAGEQYF. The DNA of the CDR3 is TGTGCCAGCAGTTACTCGGAAGCGGGCGAGCAGTACTTC.

This clonotype was seen ten or more times. The V and J genes are TRBV7-2 and TRBJ1-1; weak D call: TRBD1 (6 bases). Germline V gives CDR1 SGHTA, CDR2 FQGNSA. The V gene lost 2 bases and the J gene lost 6 bases, with 13 bases spanning the gap. The CDR3 loop spans 14 amino acids. In DNA, the CDR3 is TGTGCCAGCAGCTTATCCAGGGGTCGGGCTGAAGCTTTCTTT. Protein: CASSLSRGRAEAFF.

The V gene is TRBV30, the J gene TRBJ1-2; D is perhaps TRBD1 (6 bases). Trimming cost V 8 bases and J 7 bases, with 20 bases left between them. Germline V gene sequence: CDR1 GTSNPN, CDR2 SVGIG (reference sequence). The CDR3 is 13 amino acids. The CDR3 is CALLRDTGFGYTF. CDR3 nucleotide sequence: TGTGCCCTCCTCCGGGACACAGGGTTTGGCTACACCTTC.